This TCR beta chain originates from a study of technical replicates of blood from a few donors (dated 2017 in TCRdb). Comment on this clone: The antigen it binds to is not known. One base away there is no much larger clone; base qualities are not given.

The method behind the library was the immunoSEQ multiplex PCR assay. TCRdb obtained this table from immuneACCESS and retained in-frame rearrangements with V and J assigned. These tables miss some clones; where compared with another copy, unresolved V genes account for less than half of the shortfall, and the remainder is unexplained. The sample yields around 80,000 clones; 93% were counted once. Roughly 0.25% of the sample is taken by the ten largest. Per the germline V gene (reference sequence), SEHNR is the CDR1 and FQNEAQ is the CDR2. A distance of 13 bases separates the germline ends of V and J, which lose 1 base and 3 bases respectively. CDR3 length: 15 amino acids, cysteine to phenylalanine. Only the CDR3 DNA is retained, 45 bases long and in frame from the first base.

The chain is assembled from TRBV7-9 and TRBJ2-7; TRBD2 is possibly the D segment (6 matching bases). The TCR comes from a human donor in good health. Sequencing was carried out using T cells isolated from PBMCs. The CDR3 reads as follows: CASSLVSGGRYEQYF. The DNA is as follows: TGTGCCAGCAGCTTAGTTAGCGGAGGACGCTACGAGCAGTACTTC.